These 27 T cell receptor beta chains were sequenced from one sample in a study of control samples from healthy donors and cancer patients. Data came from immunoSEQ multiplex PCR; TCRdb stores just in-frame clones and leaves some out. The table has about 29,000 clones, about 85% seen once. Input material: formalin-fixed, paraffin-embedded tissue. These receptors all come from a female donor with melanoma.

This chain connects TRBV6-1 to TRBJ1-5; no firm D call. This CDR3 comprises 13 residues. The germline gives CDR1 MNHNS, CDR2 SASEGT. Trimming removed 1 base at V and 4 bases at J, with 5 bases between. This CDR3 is CASSEGRNQPQHF. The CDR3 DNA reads TGTGCCAGCAGTGAAGGTAGAAATCAGCCCCAGCATTTT.

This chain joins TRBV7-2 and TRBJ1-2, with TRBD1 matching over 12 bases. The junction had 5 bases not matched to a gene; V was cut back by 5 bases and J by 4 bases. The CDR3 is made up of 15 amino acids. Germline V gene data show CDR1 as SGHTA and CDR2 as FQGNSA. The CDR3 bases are TGTGCCAGCAGCCTGGGGACAGGGGGCACCTATGGCTACACCTTC. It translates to CASSLGTGGTYGYTF.

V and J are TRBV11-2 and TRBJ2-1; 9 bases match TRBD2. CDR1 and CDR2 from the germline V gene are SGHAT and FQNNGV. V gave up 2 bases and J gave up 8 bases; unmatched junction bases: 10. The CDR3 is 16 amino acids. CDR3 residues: CASSLMAGGGSDEQFF. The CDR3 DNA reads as TGTGCCAGCAGCTTAATGGCGGGAGGGGGTAGCGATGAGCAGTTCTTC.

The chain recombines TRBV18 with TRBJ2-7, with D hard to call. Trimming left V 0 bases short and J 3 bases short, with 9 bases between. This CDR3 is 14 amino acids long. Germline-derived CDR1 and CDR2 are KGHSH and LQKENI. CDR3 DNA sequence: TGTGCCAGCTCACCACCTGTCGACAACTACGAGCAGTACTTC. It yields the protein CASSPPVDNYEQYF.

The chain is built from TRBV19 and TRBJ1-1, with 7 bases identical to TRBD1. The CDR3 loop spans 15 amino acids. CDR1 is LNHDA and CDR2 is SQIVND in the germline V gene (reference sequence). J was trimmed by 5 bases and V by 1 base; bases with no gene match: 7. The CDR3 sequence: CASSIVPGGRTEAFF. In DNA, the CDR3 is TGTGCCAGTAGTATAGTACCAGGGGGAAGGACTGAAGCTTTCTTT.

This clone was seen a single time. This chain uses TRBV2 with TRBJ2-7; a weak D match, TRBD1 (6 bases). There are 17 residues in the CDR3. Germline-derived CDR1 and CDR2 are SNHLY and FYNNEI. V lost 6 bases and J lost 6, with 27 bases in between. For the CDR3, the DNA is TGTGCCAGCAGCAGGGGCATTCCGGGACAATTAAAAGGCGAGCAGTACTTC. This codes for CASSRGIPGQLKGEQYF.

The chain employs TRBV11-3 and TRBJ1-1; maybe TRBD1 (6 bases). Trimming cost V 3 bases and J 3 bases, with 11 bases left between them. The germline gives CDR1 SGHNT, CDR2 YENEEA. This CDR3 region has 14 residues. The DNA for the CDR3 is TGTGCCAGCAGCTTCTCGGGGGCTGACACTGAAGCTTTCTTT. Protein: CASSFSGADTEAFF.

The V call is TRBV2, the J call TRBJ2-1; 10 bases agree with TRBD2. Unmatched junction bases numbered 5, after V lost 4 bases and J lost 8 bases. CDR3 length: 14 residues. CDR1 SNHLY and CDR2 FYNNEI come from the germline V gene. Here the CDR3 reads CASSVLAGEHEQFF. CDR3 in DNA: TGTGCCAGCAGTGTGCTAGCGGGGGAGCATGAGCAGTTCTTC.

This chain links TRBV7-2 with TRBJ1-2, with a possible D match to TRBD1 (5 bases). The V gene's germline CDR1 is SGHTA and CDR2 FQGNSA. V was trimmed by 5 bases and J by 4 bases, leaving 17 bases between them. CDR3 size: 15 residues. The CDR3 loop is CASSQSLRDGYGYTF. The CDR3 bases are TGTGCCAGCAGCCAGTCCCTCCGGGACGGCTATGGCTACACCTTC. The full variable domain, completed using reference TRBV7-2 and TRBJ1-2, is GAGVSQSPSNKVTEKGKDVELRCDPISGHTALYWYRQSLGQGLEFLIYFQGNSAPDKSGLPSDRFSAERTGGSVSTLTIQRTQQEDSAVYLCASSQSLRDGYGYTFGSGTRLTVV.

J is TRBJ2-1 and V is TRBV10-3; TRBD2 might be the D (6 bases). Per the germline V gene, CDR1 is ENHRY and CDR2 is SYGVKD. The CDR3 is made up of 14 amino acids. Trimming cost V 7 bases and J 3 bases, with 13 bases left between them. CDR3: CAITTGADYNEQFF. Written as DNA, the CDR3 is TGTGCCATCACAACGGGAGCGGACTACAATGAGCAGTTCTTC.

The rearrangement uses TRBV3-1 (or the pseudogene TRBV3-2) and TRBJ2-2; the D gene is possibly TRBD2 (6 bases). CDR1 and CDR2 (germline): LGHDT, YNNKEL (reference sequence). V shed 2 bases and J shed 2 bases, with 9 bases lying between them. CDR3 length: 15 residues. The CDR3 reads CASSQRDLNTGELFF. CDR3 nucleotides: TGTGCCAGCAGCCAACGGGACTTAAACACCGGGGAGCTGTTTTTT.

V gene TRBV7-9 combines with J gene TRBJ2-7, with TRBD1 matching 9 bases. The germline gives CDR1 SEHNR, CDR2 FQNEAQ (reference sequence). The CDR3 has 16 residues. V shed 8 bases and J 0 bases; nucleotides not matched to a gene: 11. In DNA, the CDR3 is TGTGCCAGCTCCCGTGCTGGGACAGGGAGCTCCTACGAGCAGTACTTC. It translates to CASSRAGTGSSYEQYF.

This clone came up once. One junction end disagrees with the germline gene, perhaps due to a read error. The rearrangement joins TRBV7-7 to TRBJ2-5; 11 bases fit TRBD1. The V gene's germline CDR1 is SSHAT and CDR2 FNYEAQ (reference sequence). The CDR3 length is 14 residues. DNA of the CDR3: TGTGCTAGCAAACGGGACAGGGGGGAAGAGACCCAGTACTTC. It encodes CASKRDRGEETQYF.

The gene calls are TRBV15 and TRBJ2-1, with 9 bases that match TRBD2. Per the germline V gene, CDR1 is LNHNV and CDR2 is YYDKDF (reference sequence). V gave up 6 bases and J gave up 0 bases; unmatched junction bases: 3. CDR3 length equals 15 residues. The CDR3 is CATRGLARSYNEQFF. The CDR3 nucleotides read TGTGCCACCAGAGGACTAGCGCGCTCCTACAATGAGCAGTTCTTC.

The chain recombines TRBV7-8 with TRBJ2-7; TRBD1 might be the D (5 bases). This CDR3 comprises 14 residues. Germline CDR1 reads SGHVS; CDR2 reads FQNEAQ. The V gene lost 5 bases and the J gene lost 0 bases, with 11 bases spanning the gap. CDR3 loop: CASSRDSISYEQYF. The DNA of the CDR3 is TGTGCCAGCAGCCGAGACAGTATCTCCTACGAGCAGTACTTC.

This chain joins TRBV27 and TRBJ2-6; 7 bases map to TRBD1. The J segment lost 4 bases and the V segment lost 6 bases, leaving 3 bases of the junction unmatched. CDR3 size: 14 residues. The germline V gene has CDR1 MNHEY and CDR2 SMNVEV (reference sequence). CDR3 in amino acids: CASRTGRGANVLTF. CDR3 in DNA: TGTGCCAGCAGGACAGGGCGAGGGGCCAACGTCCTGACTTTC.

CDR3 sequence: CASSLNRVPGELFF. The CDR3 DNA is TGTGCCAGCAGCTTAAACAGGGTTCCCGGGGAGCTGTTTTTT. J is TRBJ2-2 and V is TRBV11-2, with a possible D match to TRBD1 (6 bases). Looked up from germline, CDR1 is SGHAT and CDR2 is FQNNGV. Between the trimmed V and J ends, which lost 2 bases and 6 bases, there was a span of 10 bases. This CDR3 region has 14 residues.

DNA of the CDR3: TGTGCCAGTACCCTAGGGACTAGCGGGAACAATGAGCAGTTCTTC. Protein: CASTLGTSGNNEQFF. The rearrangement uses TRBV19 and TRBJ2-1; 13 nucleotides agree with TRBD2. This CDR3 spans 15 amino acids. Germline V gene sequence: CDR1 LNHDA, CDR2 SQIVND (reference sequence). Trimming removed 7 bases from V and 5 bases from J; junction bases left unmatched: 5.

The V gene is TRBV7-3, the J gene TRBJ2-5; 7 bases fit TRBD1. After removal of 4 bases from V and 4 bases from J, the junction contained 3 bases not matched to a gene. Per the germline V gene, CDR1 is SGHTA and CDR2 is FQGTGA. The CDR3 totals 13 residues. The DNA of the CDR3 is TGTGCCAGCAGCTGGGGACAGCGAGAGACCCAGTACTTC. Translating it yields CASSWGQRETQYF.

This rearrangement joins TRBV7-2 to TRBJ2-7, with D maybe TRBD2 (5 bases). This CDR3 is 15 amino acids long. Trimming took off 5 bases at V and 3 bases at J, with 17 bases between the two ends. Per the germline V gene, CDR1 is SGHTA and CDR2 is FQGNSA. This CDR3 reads CASSDPRGNLYEQYF. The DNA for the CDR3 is TGTGCCAGCAGCGATCCCCGAGGGAACCTCTACGAGCAGTACTTC.

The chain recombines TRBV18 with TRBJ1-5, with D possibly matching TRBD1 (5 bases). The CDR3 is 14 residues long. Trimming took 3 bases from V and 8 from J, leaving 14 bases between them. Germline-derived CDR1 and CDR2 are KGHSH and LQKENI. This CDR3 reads CASSPRKGLEPQHF. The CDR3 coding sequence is TGTGCCAGCTCACCTAGAAAGGGGTTAGAGCCCCAGCATTTT.

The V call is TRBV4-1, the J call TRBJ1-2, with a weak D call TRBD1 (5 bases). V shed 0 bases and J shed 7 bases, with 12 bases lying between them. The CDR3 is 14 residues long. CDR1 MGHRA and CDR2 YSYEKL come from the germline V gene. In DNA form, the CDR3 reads TGCGCCAGCAGCCAAGACAGGGTCTACAGTGGCTACACCTTC. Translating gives CASSQDRVYSGYTF.

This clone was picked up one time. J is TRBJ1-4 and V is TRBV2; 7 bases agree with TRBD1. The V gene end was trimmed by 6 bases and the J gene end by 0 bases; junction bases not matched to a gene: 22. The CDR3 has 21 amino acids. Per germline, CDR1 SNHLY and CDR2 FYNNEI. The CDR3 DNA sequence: TGTGCCAGCAGGATGAACAGGCGACAGGGAGCGGGGCTTCCAACTAATGAAAAACTGTTTTTT. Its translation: CASRMNRRQGAGLPTNEKLFF.

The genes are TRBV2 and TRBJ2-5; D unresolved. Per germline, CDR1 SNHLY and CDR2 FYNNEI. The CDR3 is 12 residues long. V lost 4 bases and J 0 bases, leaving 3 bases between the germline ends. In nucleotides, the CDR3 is TGTGCCAGCAGTGTGTACCAAGAGACCCAGTACTTC. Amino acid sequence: CASSVYQETQYF.

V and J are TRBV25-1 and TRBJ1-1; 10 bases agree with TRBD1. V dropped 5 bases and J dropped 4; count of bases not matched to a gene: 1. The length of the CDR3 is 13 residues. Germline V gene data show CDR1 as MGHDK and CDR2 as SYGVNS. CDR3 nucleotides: TGTGCCAGCAGTCGGACAGGGGGCACTGAAGCTTTCTTT. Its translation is CASSRTGGTEAFF.

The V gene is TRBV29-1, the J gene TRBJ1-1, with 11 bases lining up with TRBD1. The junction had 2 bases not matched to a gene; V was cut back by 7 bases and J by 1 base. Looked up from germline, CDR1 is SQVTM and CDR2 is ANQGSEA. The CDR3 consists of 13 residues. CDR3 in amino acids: CSAGQGANTEAFF. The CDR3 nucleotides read TGCAGCGCCGGACAGGGGGCGAACACTGAAGCTTTCTTT.

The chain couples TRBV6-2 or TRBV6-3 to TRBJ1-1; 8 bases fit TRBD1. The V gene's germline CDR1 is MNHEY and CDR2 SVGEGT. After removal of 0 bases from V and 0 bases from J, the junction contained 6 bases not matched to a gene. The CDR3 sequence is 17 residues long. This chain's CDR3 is CASSYSTQGALNTEAFF. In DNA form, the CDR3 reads TGTGCCAGCAGTTACTCGACTCAGGGGGCGCTGAACACTGAAGCTTTCTTT.